This passage covers 17 T cell receptor beta chains from one sample sequenced in a study of blood T cell repertoires in COVID-19. Clones were read by immunoSEQ multiplex PCR, and TCRdb kept only the in-frame ones, dropping some. The table shows roughly 140,000 clones, with 84% occurring only once. The material sequenced was peripheral blood. The receptors stem from a human donor in a cohort sampled during active COVID-19.

This rearrangement joins TRBV29-1 to TRBJ2-3, with 9 bases lining up with TRBD2. The CDR3 consists of 17 residues. In germline, CDR1 is SQVTM, CDR2 ANQGSEA. V lost 4 bases and J lost 6; bases outside the gene matches: 17. CDR3 region: CSVVNLWLAGRRDTQYF. The CDR3 DNA reads as TGCAGCGTTGTCAATCTCTGGCTAGCGGGGAGGAGGGATACGCAGTATTTT.

CDR3 region: CASSQIFGTRGYFWFQPQHF. DNA for the CDR3: TGTGCCAGCAGCCAAATATTCGGGACAAGGGGGTATTTTTGGTTTCAGCCCCAGCATTTT. This chain joins TRBV14 and TRBJ1-5; weak D call: TRBD1 (6 bases). Deletions cut 2 bases from V and 6 bases from J, with 29 bases between. Germline-derived CDR1 and CDR2 are SGHDN and FVKESK. The CDR3 spans 20 residues.

This sequence joins TRBV11-2 and TRBJ2-5, with TRBD2 matching over 10 bases. This CDR3 is built from 18 residues. Germline CDR1 is SGHAT and CDR2 is FQNNGV. The trim removed 0 bases at V and 0 bases at J, leaving 7 bases unmatched. In nucleotides, the CDR3 is TGTGCCAGCAGCTTAGAAGGATGGCTAGCGGGGGACCAAGAGACCCAGTACTTC. Its protein product is CASSLEGWLAGDQETQYF.

This clone showed up just once. CDR3 nucleotide sequence: TGTGCCAGCAGTAAAATAGCGGGGGGGCGGACAGATACGCAGTATTTT. Translation: CASSKIAGGRTDTQYF. The chain joins TRBV11-2 to TRBJ2-3; the match to TRBD2 covers 11 bases. From germline, CDR1 is SGHAT and CDR2 FQNNGV. V dropped 6 bases and J dropped 3; count of bases not matched to a gene: 8. This CDR3 has 16 amino acids.

This clone was seen only once. The chain is built from TRBV18 and TRBJ1-1, with D unresolved. The length of the CDR3 is 16 residues. Germline-derived CDR1 and CDR2 are KGHSH and LQKENI. V dropped 0 bases and J dropped 1 base, with 12 bases sitting between them. The CDR3 DNA sequence: TGTGCCAGCTCACCACCCGGCGAGGGAAGGAACACTGAAGCTTTCTTT. The encoded protein is CASSPPGEGRNTEAFF.

The V gene is TRBV7-9, the J gene TRBJ1-1; D call uncertain. The V end was cut by 5 bases, the J end by 0 bases, with 13 bases between. The CDR3 consists of 15 residues. Germline V gene lookup returns CDR1 SEHNR and CDR2 FQNEAQ (reference sequence). DNA of the CDR3: TGTGCCAGCAGCCCCTCACATCGAATGAACACTGAAGCTTTCTTT. Translated: CASSPSHRMNTEAFF.

The V call is TRBV5-5, the J call TRBJ1-4; 10 nucleotides line up with TRBD1. CDR3 length: 14 residues. J lost 8 bases, V lost 2 bases, and 3 bases had no gene match. CDR1 is SGHKS and CDR2 is YYEKEE in the germline V gene (reference sequence). CDR3 sequence: CASSFGTGEEKLFF. In nucleotides, the CDR3 is TGTGCCAGCAGCTTCGGGACAGGGGAAGAAAAACTGTTTTTT.

In its sample, this clone was seen once. CDR3 coding DNA: TGTGCCAGCGAGAATAGCGGGGCCCAAGAGACCCAGTACTTC. This gives the protein CASENSGAQETQYF. V and J are TRBV7-2 and TRBJ2-5; 8 bases match TRBD2. Germline CDR1 reads SGHTA; CDR2 reads FQGNSA. This CDR3 has 14 amino acids. Losses at the gene ends were 8 bases for V and 1 base for J; bases not matched to a gene: 6. Filled out from reference TRBV7-2 and TRBJ2-5, the complete variable domain reads GAGVSQSPSNKVTEKGKDVELRCDPISGHTALYWYRQSLGQGLEFLIYFQGNSAPDKSGLPSDRFSAERTGGSVSTLTIQRTQQEDSAVYLCASENSGAQETQYFGPGTRLLVL.

CDR3 sequence reads: CASSPGRTNEKLFF. In nucleotides, the CDR3 is TGTGCCAGCAGTCCAGGCAGAACTAATGAAAAACTGTTTTTT. This chain uses TRBV9 with TRBJ1-4; D call uncertain. Germline loops: CDR1 SGDLS, CDR2 YYNGEE. The CDR3 totals 14 residues. V gave up 5 bases and J gave up 1 base, with 9 bases separating them.

V and J are TRBV4-3 and TRBJ2-7; possibly TRBD1 for D (5 bases). Deletions cut 0 bases from V and 3 bases from J, with 12 bases between. CDR3 length: 15 amino acids. The V gene's germline CDR1 is LGHNA and CDR2 YSLEER. CDR3: CASSQDIAGLYEQYF. DNA for the CDR3: TGCGCCAGCAGCCAAGATATCGCAGGGCTCTACGAGCAGTACTTC.

CDR3: CASSLEPGKNEKLFF. The CDR3 DNA is TGTGCCAGCAGCTTGGAGCCGGGAAAAAACGAAAAACTGTTTTTT. J is TRBJ1-4 and V is TRBV5-4; D gene ambiguous. The length of the CDR3 is 15 residues. Per the germline V gene, CDR1 is SGHNT and CDR2 is YYREEE (reference sequence). V dropped 0 bases and J dropped 8 bases, with 14 bases sitting between them.

A word on this clone: The germline gene is not matched at one end of the junction; a read error may be the cause. The V gene is TRBV7-7, the J gene TRBJ2-2; D gene ambiguous. This CDR3 has 16 residues. From germline, CDR1 is SSHAT and CDR2 FNYEAQ (reference sequence). CDR3 nucleotides: TGTGCTAGCAGCTCGCAACCGGGTTTAGCTGCTGGGGAGCTGTTTTTT. Protein sequence: CASSSQPGLAAGELFF.

In its sample, this clone was seen once. The chain uses TRBV5-5 and TRBJ2-5, with D uncertain. Germline V gene sequence: CDR1 SGHKS, CDR2 YYEKEE (reference sequence). The CDR3 runs to 13 residues. V was trimmed by 3 bases and J by 1 base, leaving 7 bases between them. The CDR3 region has the DNA TGTGCCAGCAGCTACGGTGCCCAAGAGACCCAGTACTTC. Its protein is CASSYGAQETQYF.

The V gene is TRBV19, the J gene TRBJ1-2, with 10 bases matching TRBD1. This CDR3 is built from 14 residues. Germline CDR1 LNHDA, CDR2 SQIVND (reference sequence). With 8 bases clipped from V and 6 bases from J, the junction kept 9 bases outside the gene matches. The CDR3 DNA sequence: TGTGCCAGTCACCGGGACAGGGGTTATCATGGCTACACCTTC. Translating gives CASHRDRGYHGYTF.

This chain connects TRBV7-6 to TRBJ1-5; tentatively, D is TRBD1 (6 bases). From germline, CDR1 is SGHVS and CDR2 FNYEAQ. The V and J ends lost 5 bases and 3 bases respectively, with 11 bases between them. The CDR3 length is 14 residues. The CDR3 region has the DNA TGTGCCAGCAGCCAGGGGAGATCCAATCAGCCCCAGCATTTT. This gives the protein CASSQGRSNQPQHF.

The chain carries TRBV2 and TRBJ1-2; D is undetermined. The CDR3 spans 11 residues. The V gene lost 8 bases and the J gene lost 1 base, with 5 bases spanning the gap. CDR1 and CDR2 from the germline V gene are SNHLY and FYNNEI. In DNA form, the CDR3 reads TGTGCCAGCTTCAGTAACTATGGCTACACCTTC. Its protein product is CASFSNYGYTF.

The gene calls are TRBV24-1 and TRBJ2-1; 10 bases are a match to TRBD2. Germline V gene lookup returns CDR1 KGHDR and CDR2 SFDVKD. The CDR3 has 15 residues. J was trimmed by 5 bases and V by 3 bases; bases with no gene match: 3. CDR3 DNA sequence: TGTGCCACCAGTGATAGCGGGGGGGCGGACAATGAGCAGTTCTTC. This gives the protein CATSDSGGADNEQFF.